These 6 T cell receptor beta chains were sequenced from one sample in a study of T cell responses to AZD1222 COVID-19 vaccine. Here immunoSEQ multiplex PCR was the method, and the copy in TCRdb shows in-frame clones only, minus some. Of 150,000 to 200,000 clones in the sample, roughly nine tenths were seen once. The sample consisted of peripheral blood, taken 28 days after the second AZD1222 dose. All receptors derive from an adult who received the AZD1222 COVID-19 vaccine.

The chain is built from TRBV5-6 and TRBJ2-3, with D hard to call. Trimming took 4 bases from V and 2 from J, leaving 14 bases between them. The CDR3 length is 15 residues. Germline CDR1 is SGHDT and CDR2 is YYEEEE. CDR3 amino acids: CASSHPPSYTDTQYF. The DNA of the CDR3 is TGTGCCAGCAGCCATCCCCCGAGTTACACAGATACGCAGTATTTT.

The chain joins TRBV29-1 to TRBJ1-2; tentative D call: TRBD1 (6 bases). Germline V gives CDR1 SQVTM, CDR2 ANQGSEA. This CDR3 has 15 residues. Trimming shortened V by 0 bases and J by 2 bases, and 13 bases separated the two germline ends. The CDR3 DNA reads as TGCAGCGTTGAAGAAATTTCAGGGGCGAACTATGGCTACACCTTC. Translated, it gives CSVEEISGANYGYTF.

For the CDR3, the DNA is TGTGCCAGCAGCCCACAGGGATCTGGAAACACCATATATTTT. Translation: CASSPQGSGNTIYF. This chain links TRBV11-1 with TRBJ1-3; tentatively, D is TRBD1 (6 bases). The V and J ends lost 5 bases and 1 base respectively, with 9 bases between them. Germline V lookup: CDR1 SGHAT, CDR2 FQDESV (reference sequence). The CDR3 sequence is 14 residues long.

The rearrangement links TRBV29-1 to TRBJ2-1, with D maybe TRBD1 (6 bases). This CDR3 is 15 amino acids long. Per germline, CDR1 SQVTM and CDR2 ANQGSEA. Between the trimmed V and J ends, which lost 1 base and 10 bases, there was a span of 20 bases. Here the CDR3 DNA reads TGCAGCGTTGAAGCTCGCGGGCAGGGGCTGGGGGAGCAGTTCTTC. Translating gives CSVEARGQGLGEQFF.

The chain couples TRBV7-9 to TRBJ1-1; D remains ambiguous. This CDR3 has 13 residues. Germline loops: CDR1 SEHNR, CDR2 FQNEAQ (reference sequence). The germline V and J ends were trimmed by 5 bases and 4 bases, with 11 bases remaining between them. Here the CDR3 reads CASSKLEVTEAFF. The CDR3 DNA is TGTGCCAGCAGCAAATTGGAGGTCACTGAAGCTTTCTTT.

V and J are TRBV28 and TRBJ1-5; TRBD1 agrees at 8 bases. Trimming took 0 bases from V and 13 from J; bases not matched to a gene: 20. From germline, CDR1 is MDHEN and CDR2 SYDVKM. CDR3 length: 18 amino acids. Here the CDR3 DNA reads TGTGCCAGCAGTTTATGGGGACAGGCCAACCCCGCCTCCATCAAACAGCATTTT. It yields the protein CASSLWGQANPASIKQHF.